These 5 T cell receptor beta chains originate from one sample sequenced in a study of T cells after yellow fever vaccination (dated by TCRdb to 2018 to 2020). Receptor amplification or capture employed 5' RACE. Sequencing used an Illumina HiSeq 2500. Clones were called with MiXCR by TCRdb after fastp trimmed the public reads at Q25, and only in-frame beta chains were retained. Rows with one shared CDR3 protein collapse into an entry with the most common genes and DNA. Present in this sample are a few hundred thousand distinct CDR3 sequences, roughly 8.7% of which were seen just once. About a sixth of the sample belongs to the ten largest clones. Sample treatment or condition, as interpreted from the label and publication: live attenuated yellow fever vaccine strain. The material sequenced was PBMCs, taken on the day of the first yellow fever vaccination. All receptors derive from a man aged 18-30 years who received the YFV17D yellow fever vaccine.

V and J are TRBV24-1 and TRBJ2-1; perhaps TRBD1 as D (5 bases). Germline V lookup: CDR1 KGHDR, CDR2 SFDVKD. This CDR3 contains 16 residues. V lost 3 bases and J 0 bases, leaving 11 bases between the germline ends. The CDR3 protein is CATSDQTVSSYNEQFF. The CDR3, as DNA: TGTGCCACCAGTGATCAGACAGTAAGCTCCTACAATGAGCAGTTCTTC.

The CDR3, as DNA: TGTGCCAGCAGTCGGGACAAAACCTATTCACCCCTCCACTTT. Translating it yields CASSRDKTYSPLHF. V usage is TRBV7-3 and J usage is TRBJ1-6; tentative D call: TRBD1 (6 bases). CDR3 length equals 14 residues. CDR1 is SGHTA, CDR2 FQGTGA, per germline. Trimming left V 6 bases short and J 8 bases short, with 14 bases between.

This clonotype appeared a few times. The rearrangement links TRBV11-1 to TRBJ2-7; D might be TRBD1 or TRBD2, each matching 5 bases. The germline gives CDR1 SGHAT, CDR2 FQDESV (reference sequence). Deletions cut 5 bases from V and 3 bases from J, with 17 bases between. This CDR3 contains 15 residues. The CDR3, as DNA: TGTGCCAGCAGCCGGCTCGGCAGGGAGCTCTACGAGCAGTACTTC. Amino acids: CASSRLGRELYEQYF.

The sample holds a few counts of this clonotype. This rearrangement joins TRBV5-5 to TRBJ2-7; D remains ambiguous. The CDR3 consists of 14 residues. Germline V lookup: CDR1 SGHKS, CDR2 YYEKEE (reference sequence). Trimming pared 4 bases from V and 2 bases from J, leaving 13 bases between. CDR3 loop: CASSLGVGTYEQYF. The CDR3 nucleotides are TGTGCCAGCAGCCTTGGGGTCGGAACCTACGAGCAGTACTTC.

This clonotype was detected many times. The chain uses TRBV15 and TRBJ2-7; weak D call: TRBD2 (6 bases). V lost 0 bases, J lost 2 bases, and 11 bases lay in between. In germline, CDR1 is LNHNV, CDR2 YYDKDF (reference sequence). The CDR3 runs 15 residues. The CDR3 DNA reads TGTGCCACCAGCAGAGATTCGGCGGGAACCTACGAGCAGTACTTC. This codes for CATSRDSAGTYEQYF.